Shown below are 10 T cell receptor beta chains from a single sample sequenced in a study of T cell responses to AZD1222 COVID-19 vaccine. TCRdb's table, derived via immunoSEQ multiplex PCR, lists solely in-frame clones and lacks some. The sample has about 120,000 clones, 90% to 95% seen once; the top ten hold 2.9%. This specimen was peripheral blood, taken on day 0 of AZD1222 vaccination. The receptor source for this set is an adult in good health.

The CDR3 is CASSNNEQFF. The CDR3 nucleotides are TGTGCCAGCTCGAACAATGAGCAGTTCTTC. V usage is TRBV18 and J usage is TRBJ2-1; no reliable D call. CDR1 and CDR2 from the germline V gene are KGHSH and LQKENI. The CDR3 covers 10 residues. Trimming took 6 bases from V and 5 from J, leaving 2 bases between them.

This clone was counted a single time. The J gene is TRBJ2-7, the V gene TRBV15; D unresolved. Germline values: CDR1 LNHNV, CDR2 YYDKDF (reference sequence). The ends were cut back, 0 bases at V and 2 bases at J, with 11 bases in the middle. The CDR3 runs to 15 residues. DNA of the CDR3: TGTGCCACCAGCAGAGATGTGCGAGTCCCCTACGAGCAGTACTTC. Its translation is CATSRDVRVPYEQYF.

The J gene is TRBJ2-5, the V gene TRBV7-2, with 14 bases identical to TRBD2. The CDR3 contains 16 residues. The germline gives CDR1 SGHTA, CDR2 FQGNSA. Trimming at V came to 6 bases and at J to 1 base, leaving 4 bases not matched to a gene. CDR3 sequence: CASSSGLAGGQETQYF. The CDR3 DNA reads TGTGCCAGCAGTTCAGGACTAGCGGGGGGCCAAGAGACCCAGTACTTC.

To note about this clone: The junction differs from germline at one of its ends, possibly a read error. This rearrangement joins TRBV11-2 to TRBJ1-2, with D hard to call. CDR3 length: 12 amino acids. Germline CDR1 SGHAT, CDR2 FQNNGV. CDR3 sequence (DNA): TGTGCCAGCAGTACACGTAACTATGGCCACACCTTC. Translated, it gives CASSTRNYGHTF.

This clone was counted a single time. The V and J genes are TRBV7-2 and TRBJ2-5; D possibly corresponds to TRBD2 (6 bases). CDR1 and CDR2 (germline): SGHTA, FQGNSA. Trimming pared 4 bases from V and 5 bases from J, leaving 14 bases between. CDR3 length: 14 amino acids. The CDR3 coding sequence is TGTGCCAGCAGCTCTCTAGCGATCAGCGAGACCCAGTACTTC. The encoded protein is CASSSLAISETQYF.

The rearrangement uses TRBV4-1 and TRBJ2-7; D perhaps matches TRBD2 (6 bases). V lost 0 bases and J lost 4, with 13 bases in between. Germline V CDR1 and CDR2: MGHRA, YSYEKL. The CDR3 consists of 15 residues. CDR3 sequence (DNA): TGCGCCAGCAGCCAAGATTCCGGGAGAGGGTACGAGCAGTACTTC. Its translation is CASSQDSGRGYEQYF.

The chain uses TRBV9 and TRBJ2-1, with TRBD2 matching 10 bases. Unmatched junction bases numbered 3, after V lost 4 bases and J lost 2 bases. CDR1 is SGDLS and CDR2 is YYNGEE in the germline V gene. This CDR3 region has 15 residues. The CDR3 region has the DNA TGTGCCAGCAGCCGGACTAGCGGTACCTACAATGAGCAGTTCTTC. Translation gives CASSRTSGTYNEQFF.

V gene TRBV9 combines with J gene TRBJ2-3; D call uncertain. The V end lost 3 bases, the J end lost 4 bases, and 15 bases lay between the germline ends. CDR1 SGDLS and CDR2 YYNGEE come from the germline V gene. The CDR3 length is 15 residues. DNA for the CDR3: TGTGCCAGCAGCGGGACCCAGGCGTATTCAGATACGCAGTATTTT. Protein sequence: CASSGTQAYSDTQYF.

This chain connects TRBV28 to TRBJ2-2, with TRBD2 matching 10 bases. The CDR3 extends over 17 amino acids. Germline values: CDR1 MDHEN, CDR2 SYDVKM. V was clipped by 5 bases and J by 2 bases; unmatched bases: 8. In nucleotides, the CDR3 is TGTGCCAGCAGTACGACCCTAGCGGGAGTAAACACCGGGGAGCTGTTTTTT. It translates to CASSTTLAGVNTGELFF.

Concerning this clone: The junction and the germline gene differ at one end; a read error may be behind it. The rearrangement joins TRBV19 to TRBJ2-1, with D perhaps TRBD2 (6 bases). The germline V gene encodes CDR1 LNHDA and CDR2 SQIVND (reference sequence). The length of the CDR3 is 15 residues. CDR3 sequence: CANSIAAGSYNEQFF. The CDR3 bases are TGTGCCAATAGTATAGCGGCGGGCTCCTACAATGAGCAGTTCTTC.